The present TCR beta chain was sequenced within a study of T cell repertoires in cytomegalovirus infection. Overall study findings and caveats: Ex vivo, HLA-C-restricted CMV-specific TCR beta clonotypes prevailed over the rest of the response.

Comments on this clonotype: The antigen is not known.

TCRdb itself ran the reads through MiXCR, one entry per CDR3 protein. The sample shows over 300,000 distinct CDR3 sequences, more than 9% of them seen only once. The CDR3 is 17 amino acids. Germline CDR1 is MGHRA and CDR2 is YSYEKL. Trimming took off 5 bases at V and 1 base at J, with 20 bases between the two ends. The rearrangement links TRBV4-1 to TRBJ1-1, with D unclear. Sequenced input: PBMCs. The origin of this receptor is a human donor in good health (CMV status not recorded). Some clones in this sample may be carry-over from other donors' samples. The CDR3 loop is CASSTSNRPGANTEAFF. The CDR3, as DNA: TGCGCCAGCAGCACATCAAACCGCCCGGGTGCGAACACTGAAGCTTTCTTT.